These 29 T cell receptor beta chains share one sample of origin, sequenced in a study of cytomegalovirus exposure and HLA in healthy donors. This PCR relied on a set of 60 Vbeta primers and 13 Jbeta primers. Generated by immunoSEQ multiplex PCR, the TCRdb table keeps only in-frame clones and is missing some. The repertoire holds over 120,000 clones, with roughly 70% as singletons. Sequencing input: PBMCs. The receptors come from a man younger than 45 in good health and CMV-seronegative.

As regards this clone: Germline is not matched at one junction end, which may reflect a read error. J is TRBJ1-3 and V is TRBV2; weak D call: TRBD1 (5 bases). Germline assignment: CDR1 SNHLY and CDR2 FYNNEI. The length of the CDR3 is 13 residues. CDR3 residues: CASMAGSANTIYF. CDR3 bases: TGTGCCAGCATGGCAGGGTCTGCAAACACCATATATTTT.

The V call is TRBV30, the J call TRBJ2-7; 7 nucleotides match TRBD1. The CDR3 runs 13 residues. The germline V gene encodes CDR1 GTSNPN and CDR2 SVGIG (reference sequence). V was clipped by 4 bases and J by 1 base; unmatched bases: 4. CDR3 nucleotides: TGTGCCTGGACGCTGGGACAGTCCTACGAGCAGTACTTC. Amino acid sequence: CAWTLGQSYEQYF.

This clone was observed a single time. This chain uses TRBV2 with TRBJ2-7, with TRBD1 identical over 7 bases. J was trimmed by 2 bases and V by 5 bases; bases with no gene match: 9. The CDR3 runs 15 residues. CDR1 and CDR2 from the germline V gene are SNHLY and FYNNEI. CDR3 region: CASSYGQDTTYEQYF. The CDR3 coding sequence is TGTGCCAGCAGTTACGGACAGGACACCACCTACGAGCAGTACTTC.

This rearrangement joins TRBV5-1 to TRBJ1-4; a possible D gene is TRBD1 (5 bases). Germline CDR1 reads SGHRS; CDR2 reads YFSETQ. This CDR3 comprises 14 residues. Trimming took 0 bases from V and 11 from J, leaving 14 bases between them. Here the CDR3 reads CASSLEDGAPKLFF. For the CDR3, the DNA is TGCGCCAGCAGCTTGGAAGATGGGGCCCCTAAACTGTTTTTT.

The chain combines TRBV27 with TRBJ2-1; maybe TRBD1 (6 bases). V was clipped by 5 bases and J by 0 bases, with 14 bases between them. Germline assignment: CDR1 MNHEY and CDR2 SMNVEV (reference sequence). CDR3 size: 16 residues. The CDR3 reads CASSIRQESSYNEQFF. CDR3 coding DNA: TGTGCCAGCAGTATCCGACAGGAGAGCTCCTACAATGAGCAGTTCTTC.

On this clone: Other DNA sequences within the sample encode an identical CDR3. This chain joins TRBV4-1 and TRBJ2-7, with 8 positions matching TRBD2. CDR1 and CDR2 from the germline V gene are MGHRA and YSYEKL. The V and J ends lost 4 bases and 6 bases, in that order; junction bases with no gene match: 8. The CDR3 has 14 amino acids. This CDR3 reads CASSLTGGASEQYF. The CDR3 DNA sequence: TGCGCCAGCAGCCTTACCGGGGGGGCTTCCGAGCAGTACTTC.

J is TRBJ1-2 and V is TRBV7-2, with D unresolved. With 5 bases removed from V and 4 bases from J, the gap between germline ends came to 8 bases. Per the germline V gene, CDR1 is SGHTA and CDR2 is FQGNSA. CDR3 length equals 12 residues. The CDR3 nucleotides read TGTGCCAGCAGCCCCTCCCCCTATGGCTACACCTTC. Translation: CASSPSPYGYTF.

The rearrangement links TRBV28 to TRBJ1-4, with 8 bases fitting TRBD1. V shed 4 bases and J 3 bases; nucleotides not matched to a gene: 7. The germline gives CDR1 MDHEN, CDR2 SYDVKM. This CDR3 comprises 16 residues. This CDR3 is CASSSRQGRANEKLFF. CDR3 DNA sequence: TGTGCCAGCAGTTCCCGACAGGGGAGAGCTAATGAAAAACTGTTTTTT. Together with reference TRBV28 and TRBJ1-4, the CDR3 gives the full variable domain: DVKVTQSSRYLVKRTGEKVFLECVQDMDHENMFWYRQDPGLGLRLIYFSYDVKMKEKGDIPEGYSVSREKKERFSLILESASTNQTSMYLCASSSRQGRANEKLFFGSGTQLSVL.

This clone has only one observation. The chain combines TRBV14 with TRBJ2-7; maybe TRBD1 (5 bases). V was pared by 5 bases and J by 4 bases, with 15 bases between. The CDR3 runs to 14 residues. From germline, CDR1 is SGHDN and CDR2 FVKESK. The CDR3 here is CASSIQQGGYEQYF. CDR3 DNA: TGTGCCAGCAGCATACAGCAGGGTGGGTACGAGCAGTACTTC.

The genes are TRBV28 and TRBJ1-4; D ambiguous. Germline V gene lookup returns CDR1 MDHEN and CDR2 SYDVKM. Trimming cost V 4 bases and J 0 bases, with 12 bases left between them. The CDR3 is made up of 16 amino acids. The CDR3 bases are TGTGCCAGCAGTTCATCTTACAGAGCAACTAATGAAAAACTGTTTTTT. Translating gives CASSSSYRATNEKLFF.

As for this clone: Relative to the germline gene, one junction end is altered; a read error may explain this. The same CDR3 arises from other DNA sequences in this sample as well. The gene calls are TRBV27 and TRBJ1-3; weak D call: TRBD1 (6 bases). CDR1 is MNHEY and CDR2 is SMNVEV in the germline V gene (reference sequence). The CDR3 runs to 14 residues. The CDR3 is CASSKGVSGNTIYF. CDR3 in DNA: TGTGCCAGCAGTAAGGGGGTATCTGGAAACACCATATACTTT.

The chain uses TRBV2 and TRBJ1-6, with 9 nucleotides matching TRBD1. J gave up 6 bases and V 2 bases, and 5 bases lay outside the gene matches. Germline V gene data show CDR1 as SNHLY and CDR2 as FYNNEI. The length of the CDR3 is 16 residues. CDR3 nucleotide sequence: TGTGCCAGCAGTGAATTCAGGACAGGGGTTAATTCACCCCTCCACTTT. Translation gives CASSEFRTGVNSPLHF.

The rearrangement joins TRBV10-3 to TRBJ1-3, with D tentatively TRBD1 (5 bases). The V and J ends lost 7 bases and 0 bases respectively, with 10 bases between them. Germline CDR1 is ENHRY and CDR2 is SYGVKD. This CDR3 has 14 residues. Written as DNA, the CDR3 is TGTGCCATCAACGGCAGGGACTCTGGAAACACCATATATTTT. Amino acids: CAINGRDSGNTIYF.

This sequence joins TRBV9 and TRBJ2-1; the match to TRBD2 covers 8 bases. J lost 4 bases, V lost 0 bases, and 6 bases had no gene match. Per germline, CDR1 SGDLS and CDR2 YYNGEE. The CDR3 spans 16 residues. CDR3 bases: TGTGCCAGCAGCGTAGGGTTCCAGCGGGAGTACAATGAGCAGTTCTTC. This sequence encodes CASSVGFQREYNEQFF.

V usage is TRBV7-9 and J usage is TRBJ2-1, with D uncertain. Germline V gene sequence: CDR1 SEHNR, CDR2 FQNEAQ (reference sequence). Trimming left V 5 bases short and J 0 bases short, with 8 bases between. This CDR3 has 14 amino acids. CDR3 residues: CASSPVVSYNEQFF. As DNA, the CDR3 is TGTGCCAGCAGCCCCGTAGTCTCCTACAATGAGCAGTTCTTC.

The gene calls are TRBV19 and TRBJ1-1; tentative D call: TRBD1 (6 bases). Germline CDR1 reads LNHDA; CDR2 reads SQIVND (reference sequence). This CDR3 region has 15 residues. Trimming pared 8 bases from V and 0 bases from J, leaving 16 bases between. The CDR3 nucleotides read TGTGCCAGTGCAAGATCCGGACAGCTGAACACTGAAGCTTTCTTT. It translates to CASARSGQLNTEAFF.

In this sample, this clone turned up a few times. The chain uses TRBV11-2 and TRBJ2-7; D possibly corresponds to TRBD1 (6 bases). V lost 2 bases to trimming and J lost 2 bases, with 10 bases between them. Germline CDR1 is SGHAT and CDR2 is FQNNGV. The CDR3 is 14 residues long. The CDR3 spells CASSLSQGTYEQYF. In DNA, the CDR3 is TGTGCCAGCAGCTTAAGTCAGGGGACCTACGAGCAGTACTTC. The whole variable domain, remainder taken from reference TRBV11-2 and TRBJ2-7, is EAGVAQSPRYKIIEKRQSVAFWCNPISGHATLYWYQQILGQGPKLLIQFQNNGVVDDSQLPKDRFSAERLKGVDSTLKIQPAKLEDSAVYLCASSLSQGTYEQYFGPGTRLTVT.

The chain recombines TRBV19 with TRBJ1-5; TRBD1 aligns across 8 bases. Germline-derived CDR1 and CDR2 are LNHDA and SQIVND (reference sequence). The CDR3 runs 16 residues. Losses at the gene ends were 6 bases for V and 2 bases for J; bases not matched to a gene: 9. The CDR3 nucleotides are TGTGCCAGTAGCAGGACAGGGCAGCGAGGCAATCAGCCCCAGCATTTT. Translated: CASSRTGQRGNQPQHF.

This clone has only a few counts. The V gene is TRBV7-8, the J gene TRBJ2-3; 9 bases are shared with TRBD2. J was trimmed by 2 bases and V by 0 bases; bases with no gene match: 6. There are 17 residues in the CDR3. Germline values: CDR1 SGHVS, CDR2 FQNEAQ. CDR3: CASSLAVSGGLTDTQYF. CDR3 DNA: TGTGCCAGCAGCTTAGCCGTTAGCGGGGGCCTCACAGATACGCAGTATTTT.

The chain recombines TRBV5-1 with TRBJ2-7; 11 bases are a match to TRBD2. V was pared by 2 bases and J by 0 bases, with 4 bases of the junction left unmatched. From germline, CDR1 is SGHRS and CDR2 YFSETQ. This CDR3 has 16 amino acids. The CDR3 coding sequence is TGCGCCAGCAGCTTACTTAGCGGGAGGGCCTCCTACGAGCAGTACTTC. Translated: CASSLLSGRASYEQYF.

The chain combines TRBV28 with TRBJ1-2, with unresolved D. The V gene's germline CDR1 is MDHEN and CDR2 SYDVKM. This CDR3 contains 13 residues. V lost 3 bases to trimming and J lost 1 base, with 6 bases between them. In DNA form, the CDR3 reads TGTGCCAGCAGTTTGGGCAGTAACTATGGCTACACCTTC. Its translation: CASSLGSNYGYTF.

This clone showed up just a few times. CDR3 residues: CASSGHGTSESTDTQYF. The CDR3, as DNA: TGTGCCAGCAGCGGCCACGGGACTAGCGAATCCACAGATACGCAGTATTTT. The rearrangement uses TRBV11-3 and TRBJ2-3; 10 bases agree with TRBD2. The CDR3 sequence is 17 residues long. Germline-derived CDR1 and CDR2 are SGHNT and YENEEA. V gave up 5 bases and J gave up 2 bases; unmatched junction bases: 10.

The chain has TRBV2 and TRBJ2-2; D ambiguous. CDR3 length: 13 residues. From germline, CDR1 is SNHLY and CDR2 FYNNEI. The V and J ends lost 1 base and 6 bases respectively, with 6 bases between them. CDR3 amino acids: CASSEVAAGELFF. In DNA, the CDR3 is TGTGCCAGCAGTGAAGTGGCTGCCGGGGAGCTGTTTTTT. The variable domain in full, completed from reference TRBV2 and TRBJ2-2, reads EPEVTQTPSHQVTQMGQEVILRCVPISNHLYFYWYRQILGQKVEFLVSFYNNEISEKSEIFDDQFSVERPDGSNFTLKIRSTKLEDSAMYFCASSEVAAGELFFGEGSRLTVL.

The CDR3 bases are TGTGCCACCGCTCTTGGGGAGGGTGAAAAACTGTTTTTT. Translation gives CATALGEGEKLFF. V is TRBV10-3 and J is TRBJ1-4; D remains unclear. This CDR3 has 13 amino acids. Germline assignment: CDR1 ENHRY and CDR2 SYGVKD. V lost 10 bases to trimming and J lost 7 bases, with 16 bases between them.

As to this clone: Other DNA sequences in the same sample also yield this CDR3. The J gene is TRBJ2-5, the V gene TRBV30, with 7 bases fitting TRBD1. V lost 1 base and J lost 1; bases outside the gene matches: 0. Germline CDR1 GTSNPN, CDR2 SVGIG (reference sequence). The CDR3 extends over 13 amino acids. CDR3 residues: CAWSGDSQETQYF. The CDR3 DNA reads TGTGCCTGGAGTGGGGACAGCCAAGAGACCCAGTACTTC.

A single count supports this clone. The CDR3 sequence: CASSFRTGEGGELFF. The CDR3 nucleotides read TGTGCCAGCAGCTTCCGGACAGGGGAAGGCGGGGAGCTGTTTTTT. The chain links TRBV9 to TRBJ2-2, with TRBD1 matching over 9 bases. Germline V CDR1 and CDR2: SGDLS, YYNGEE. The J segment lost 7 bases and the V segment lost 4 bases, leaving 8 bases of the junction unmatched. The CDR3 sequence is 15 residues long.

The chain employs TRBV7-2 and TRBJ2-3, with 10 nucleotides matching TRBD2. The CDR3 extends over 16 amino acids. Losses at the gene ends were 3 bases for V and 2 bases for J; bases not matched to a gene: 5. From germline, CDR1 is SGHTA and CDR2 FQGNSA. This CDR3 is CASSFQAGGPTDTQYF. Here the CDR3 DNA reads TGTGCCAGCAGCTTCCAAGCGGGGGGGCCCACAGATACGCAGTATTTT.

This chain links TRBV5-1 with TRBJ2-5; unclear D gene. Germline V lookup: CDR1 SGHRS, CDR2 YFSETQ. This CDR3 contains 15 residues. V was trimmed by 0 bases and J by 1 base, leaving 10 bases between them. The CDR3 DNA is TGCGCCAGCAGCTTGGGGGCAGCCATCCAAGAGACCCAGTACTTC. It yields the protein CASSLGAAIQETQYF.

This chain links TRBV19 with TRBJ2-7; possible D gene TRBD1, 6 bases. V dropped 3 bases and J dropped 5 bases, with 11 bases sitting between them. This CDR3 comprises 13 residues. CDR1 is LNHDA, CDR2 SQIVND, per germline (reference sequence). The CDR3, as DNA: TGTGCCAGTAGTATTTGGGGGCAGGACGAGCAGTACTTC. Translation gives CASSIWGQDEQYF.